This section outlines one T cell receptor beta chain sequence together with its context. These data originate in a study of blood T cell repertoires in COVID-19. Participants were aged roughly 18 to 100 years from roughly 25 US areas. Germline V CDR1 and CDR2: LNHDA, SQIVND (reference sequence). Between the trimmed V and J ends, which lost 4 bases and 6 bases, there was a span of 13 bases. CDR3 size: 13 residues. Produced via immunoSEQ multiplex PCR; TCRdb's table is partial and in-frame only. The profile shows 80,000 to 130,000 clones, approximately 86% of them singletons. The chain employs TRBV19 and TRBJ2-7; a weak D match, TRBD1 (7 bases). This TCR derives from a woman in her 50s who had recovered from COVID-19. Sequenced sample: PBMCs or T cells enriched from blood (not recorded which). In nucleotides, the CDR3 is TGTGCCAGTAGTACAGTCCAGGGGGGCGAGCAGTACTTC. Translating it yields CASSTVQGGEQYF.